This T cell receptor beta chain was captured in a study of OX40 agonist ivuxolimab in advanced cancers. Whole-study context: Every 2 weeks, patients received ivuxolimab intravenously, dosed at 0.01 to 10 mg/kg.

Clones were sequenced by immunoSEQ multiplex PCR, and TCRdb holds only the in-frame ones, with some missing. Of roughly 20,000 clones in the sample, around 80% were seen once. Germline V lookup: CDR1 SQVTM, CDR2 ANQGSEA. V was pared by 6 bases and J by 0 bases, with 11 bases between. CDR3 length: 14 amino acids. The gene calls are TRBV29-1 and TRBJ2-2; D may be TRBD1 (6 bases). The source is an adult with an advanced solid tumor such as melanoma, head and neck, liver or kidney cancer. This specimen was CD4+ or CD8+ T cells sorted from blood, taken in a trial of the OX40 agonist ivuxolimab. Written as DNA, the CDR3 is TGCAGCGTGCTACAGGGAACGAACACCGGGGAGCTGTTTTTT. Translating gives CSVLQGTNTGELFF.